These 14 T cell receptor beta chains originate from one sample sequenced in a study of T-cell memory formation after mild COVID-19. One entry per CDR3 protein results from TCRdb running MiXCR on the 5' RACE reads. The sample gives about 170,000 distinct CDR3 sequences, 13% of which show up once; roughly 3.3% is in the top ten. Sequences were obtained from PBMCs or a T cell subset sorted from them (not recorded which). The receptor set was obtained from a young man who had mild COVID-19 (a few samples of this study predate the infection). Cell type and time point are not known.

This clonotype was seen many times. The chain employs TRBV5-1 and TRBJ2-7, with D possibly being TRBD1 (6 bases). Germline CDR1 reads SGHRS; CDR2 reads YFSETQ. The V gene lost 4 bases and the J gene lost 7 bases, with 15 bases spanning the gap. The CDR3 spans 13 residues. CDR3 amino acids: CASSIDQTGEQYF. CDR3 DNA sequence: TGCGCCAGCAGCATCGATCAAACAGGGGAGCAGTACTTC.

V is TRBV7-2 and J is TRBJ1-1, with no clear D. The CDR3 has 14 amino acids. The germline CDR1 and CDR2 sequences are SGHTA and FQGNSA. V dropped 5 bases and J dropped 0 bases, with 10 bases sitting between them. The CDR3 nucleotides read TGTGCCAGCAGCGAAACACGAGTGAACACTGAAGCTTTCTTT. Its translation: CASSETRVNTEAFF.

This clonotype showed up many times. The rearrangement uses TRBV12-3 or TRBV12-4 and TRBJ2-3, with 9 positions matching TRBD2. The CDR3 has 16 amino acids. The V and J ends lost 6 bases and 2 bases, in that order; junction bases with no gene match: 9. In nucleotides, the CDR3 is TGTGCCAGCAGCTCCCCCATAGCGGGGGACACAGATACGCAGTATTTT. Protein product: CASSSPIAGDTDTQYF.

The sample holds a few counts of this clonotype. The chain has TRBV6-2 or TRBV6-3 and TRBJ1-1, with D perhaps TRBD1 (5 bases). V was trimmed by 4 bases and J by 4 bases, leaving 22 bases between them. This CDR3 spans 17 amino acids. CDR1 is MNHEY, CDR2 SVGEGT, per germline. CDR3 protein: CASSSFPGRRRPTEAFF. Written as DNA, the CDR3 is TGTGCCAGCAGTTCTTTTCCGGGACGCAGGAGACCCACTGAAGCTTTCTTT.

This clonotype was seen more than once but under ten times. V gene TRBV11-1 combines with J gene TRBJ1-6; no clear D. The CDR3 has 13 amino acids. Trimming removed 6 bases at V and 1 base at J, with 4 bases between. From germline, CDR1 is SGHAT and CDR2 FQDESV (reference sequence). CDR3 in amino acids: CASRGSYNSPLHF. For the CDR3, the DNA is TGTGCCAGCAGGGGATCCTATAATTCACCCCTCCACTTT.

This chain uses TRBV5-1 with TRBJ1-2; TRBD1 is a possible D gene (5 bases). CDR3 length: 13 amino acids. The germline V gene encodes CDR1 SGHRS and CDR2 YFSETQ. Between the trimmed V and J ends, which lost 2 bases and 7 bases, there was a span of 12 bases. CDR3 sequence (DNA): TGCGCCAGCAGCTTCATAGGGGAGAGTGGCTACACCTTC. It is translated as CASSFIGESGYTF.

This clonotype appeared a few times. The chain employs TRBV2 and TRBJ1-2; tentative D call: TRBD1 (5 bases). The CDR3 runs to 17 residues. V shed 1 base and J shed 6 bases, with 21 bases lying between them. Germline V lookup: CDR1 SNHLY, CDR2 FYNNEI. CDR3 in DNA: TGTGCCAGCAGTGAAGTGTCAATGGGGAGGGGAGGCCATGGCTACACCTTC. Encoded protein: CASSEVSMGRGGHGYTF.

This clonotype was seen a few times. This chain connects TRBV2 to TRBJ2-1; tentatively, D is TRBD2 (6 bases). CDR1 is SNHLY and CDR2 is FYNNEI in the germline V gene. Trimming cost V 7 bases and J 0 bases, with 10 bases left between them. The CDR3 has 14 residues. In nucleotides, the CDR3 is TGTGCCAGCACTGGGACTGCCTCCTACAATGAGCAGTTCTTC. It is translated as CASTGTASYNEQFF.

This clonotype has just one count. V usage is TRBV7-8 and J usage is TRBJ1-3; tentative D call: TRBD1 (5 bases). Trimming took 5 bases from V and 3 from J, leaving 11 bases between them. CDR1 and CDR2 from the germline V gene are SGHVS and FQNEAQ. The CDR3 spans 14 residues. The CDR3: CASSAMGDGNTIYF. In DNA, the CDR3 is TGTGCCAGCAGCGCGATGGGGGATGGAAACACCATATATTTT.

This clonotype was detected only a few times. The chain uses TRBV6-1 and TRBJ2-5, with D hard to call. Looked up from germline, CDR1 is MNHNS and CDR2 is SASEGT. Trimming left V 3 bases short and J 7 bases short, with 21 bases between. The CDR3 loop spans 16 amino acids. Written as DNA, the CDR3 is TGTGCCAGCAGTGAGTTCCGGCGGAGTGGGCGTGGGACCCAGTACTTC. Residues: CASSEFRRSGRGTQYF.

This clonotype was observed a few times. The chain joins TRBV3-1 to TRBJ2-5, with D maybe TRBD2 (6 bases). V dropped 4 bases and J dropped 5 bases, with 11 bases sitting between them. The CDR3 contains 13 residues. Germline CDR1 is LGHDT and CDR2 is YNNKEL (reference sequence). The CDR3 protein is CASSRAGAETQYF. Written as DNA, the CDR3 is TGTGCCAGCAGCCGAGCGGGCGCGGAGACCCAGTACTTC.

This clonotype was picked up many times. The junction departs from the called germline gene at one end, perhaps through a read error. The chain carries TRBV5-1 and TRBJ2-3; 13 bases agree with TRBD2. Germline V lookup: CDR1 SGHRS, CDR2 YFSETQ. CDR3 length: 15 amino acids. Here the CDR3 DNA reads TGTGCCAGCAGCCTGACTAGCGGGGGGACAGATACGCAGTATTTT. Protein product: CASSLTSGGTDTQYF.

The CDR3 DNA reads as TGTGCCAGCAGCTCGGGACAGGGAAGCTCACCCCTCCACTTT. It encodes CASSSGQGSSPLHF. This sequence joins TRBV7-2 and TRBJ1-6; 9 bases match TRBD1. This CDR3 spans 14 amino acids. J gave up 10 bases and V 4 bases, and 5 bases lay outside the gene matches. CDR1 is SGHTA and CDR2 is FQGNSA in the germline V gene. The full variable domain, in which reference TRBV7-2 and TRBJ1-6 provide the parts outside the CDR3, is GAGVSQSPSNKVTEKGKDVELRCDPISGHTALYWYRQSLGQGLEFLIYFQGNSAPDKSGLPSDRFSAERTGGSVSTLTIQRTQQEDSAVYLCASSSGQGSSPLHFGNGTRLTVT.

In its sample, this clonotype was seen a few times. V is TRBV27 and J is TRBJ2-3, with D uncertain. The V gene lost 5 bases and the J gene lost 6 bases, with 12 bases spanning the gap. The CDR3 loop spans 13 amino acids. The germline CDR1 and CDR2 sequences are MNHEY and SMNVEV (reference sequence). CDR3 in DNA: TGTGCCAGCAGTCCCTCAATCATTGATACGCAGTATTTT. Translation: CASSPSIIDTQYF.